These 11 T cell receptor beta chains originate from one sample sequenced in a study of T cells in Graves' hyperthyroidism and ophthalmopathy. From RNA transcripts, TCR beta CDR3 regions were amplified. Carried out on the TCR CDR3, a first-round RT-PCR used the HTBI primer set. A single record per CDR3 protein comes from TCRdb applying MiXCR to the multiplex PCR reads. In the table there are fewer than 400,000 distinct CDR3 sequences, around 15% of which are singletons. Material: blood. These TCRs come from a man between 50 and 59 years old with Graves' ophthalmopathy.

In this sample, this clonotype turned up many times. This chain connects TRBV7-9 to TRBJ2-7, with 8 bases fitting TRBD2. This CDR3 has 15 residues. Germline lookup yields CDR1 SEHNR and CDR2 FQNEAQ (reference sequence). The trim removed 5 bases at V and 2 bases at J, leaving 8 bases unmatched. The CDR3 DNA sequence: TGTGCCAGCAGCCTGGGACTAGAGGTCCCCTACGAGCAGTACTTC. It codes for CASSLGLEVPYEQYF.

Ten or more counts support this clonotype. V gene TRBV30 combines with J gene TRBJ2-5, with 14 bases lining up with TRBD2. There are 13 residues in the CDR3. Per germline, CDR1 GTSNPN and CDR2 SVGIG (reference sequence). Unmatched junction bases numbered 8, after V lost 4 bases and J lost 13 bases. For the CDR3, the DNA is TGTGCCTGGACTCGGACTAGCGGGAGGAACGTGTACTTC. It encodes CAWTRTSGRNVYF.

As regards this clonotype: The junction shows a germline mismatch at one end, possibly a read error. The CDR3 loop is CASREDWSGSDNTGELFF. The CDR3 DNA reads as TGTGCCAGCAGAGAAGACTGGAGCGGGAGTGACAACACCGGGGAGCTGTTTTTT. This chain connects TRBV2 to TRBJ2-2; 8 bases are shared with TRBD2. The CDR3 covers 18 residues. Germline CDR1 and CDR2: SNHLY and FYNNEI.

This clonotype has a count of ten or more. The genes are TRBV5-8 and TRBJ1-2; the match to TRBD1 covers 10 bases. The CDR3 consists of 14 residues. Per germline, CDR1 SGHTS and CDR2 YDEGEE. After removal of 3 bases from V and 5 bases from J, the junction contained 4 bases not matched to a gene. The CDR3 loop reads CASSSRTGGYGYTF. The CDR3 DNA is TGTGCCAGCAGCTCCAGGACAGGGGGATATGGCTACACCTTC.

This clonotype was recorded at least ten times. V and J are TRBV27 and TRBJ2-1, with a possible D match to TRBD2 (5 bases). Germline V CDR1 and CDR2: MNHEY, SMNVEV (reference sequence). CDR3 length: 14 residues. V lost 2 bases and J lost 4, with 9 bases in between. In nucleotides, the CDR3 is TGTGCCAGCAGTTTAGAACCGGGGTACAATGAGCAGTTCTTC. Translated, it gives CASSLEPGYNEQFF.

The sample holds a few counts of this clonotype. The chain employs TRBV5-6 and TRBJ2-7, with no clear D. Trimming took off 0 bases at V and 4 bases at J, with 11 bases between the two ends. Germline V gene sequence: CDR1 SGHDT, CDR2 YYEEEE. The CDR3 has 14 amino acids. This chain's CDR3 is CASSLGQAQYEQYF. The CDR3 region has the DNA TGTGCCAGCAGCTTGGGGCAGGCCCAATACGAGCAGTACTTC.

Many counts were recorded for this clonotype. This sequence joins TRBV10-3 and TRBJ2-7; D gene ambiguous. The CDR3 contains 14 residues. Trimming took 6 bases from V and 3 from J, leaving 15 bases between them. Germline values: CDR1 ENHRY, CDR2 SYGVKD. This chain's CDR3 is CAISQPDRIYEQYF. CDR3 DNA: TGTGCCATCAGCCAACCCGACCGGATCTACGAGCAGTACTTC.

This clonotype showed up many times. The chain combines TRBV5-1 with TRBJ1-2, with a tentative D call TRBD1 (5 bases). The CDR3 runs 14 residues. Looked up from germline, CDR1 is SGHRS and CDR2 is YFSETQ. Trimming left V 0 bases short and J 8 bases short, with 14 bases between. CDR3 DNA sequence: TGCGCCAGCAGCTTGGGCGGGGCCGTCGAGGGCTACACCTTC. Encoded protein: CASSLGGAVEGYTF.

This clonotype was counted at least ten times. The CDR3 sequence: CATSREGRVNTEAFF. The CDR3 DNA is TGTGCCACCAGCAGAGAGGGCAGGGTGAACACTGAAGCTTTCTTT. The V call is TRBV15, the J call TRBJ1-1, with D tentatively TRBD1 (5 bases). In germline, CDR1 is LNHNV, CDR2 YYDKDF (reference sequence). Trimming left V 0 bases short and J 0 bases short, with 8 bases between. The CDR3 is made up of 15 amino acids.

The CDR3 loop is CATSDRTRTGRTEAFF. The DNA for the CDR3 is TGTGCCACCAGTGATCGCACACGGACAGGGCGGACTGAAGCTTTCTTT. The chain combines TRBV24-1 with TRBJ1-1; 8 bases agree with TRBD1. CDR1 is KGHDR, CDR2 SFDVKD, per germline. Trimming removed 3 bases from V and 5 bases from J; junction bases left unmatched: 10. The CDR3 is made up of 16 amino acids.

This clonotype was recorded at least ten times. J is TRBJ2-3 and V is TRBV29-1; D is unresolved. The CDR3 length is 12 residues. V was shortened by 7 bases and J by 3 bases, with 11 bases between the two germline ends. Germline assignment: CDR1 SQVTM and CDR2 ANQGSEA. In DNA, the CDR3 is TGCAGCGCTGGTCAGCCTACAGATACGCAGTATTTT. It specifies CSAGQPTDTQYF.